Listed below are T cell receptor beta chains from one sample, sequenced in a study of shared clonotypes between healthy human individuals. The protocol was immunoSEQ multiplex PCR, while the TCRdb copy is restricted to in-frame clones and leaves out a portion. This sample has about 1.5 million clones, with around 98% found just once. Specimen: naive CD4+ T cells sorted from blood. The source of these receptors is a man younger than 40 in good health. Each CDR3 is given with its conserved first and last residue. D genes are given only for firm matches. Clone sizes are given selectively: once, few, many, or a class where the clone is expanded.

clone_size: NA; v_call: TRBV5-1; j_call: TRBJ2-3; d_call: NA; cdr3_aa: CASSFGGASTDTQYF; cdr3_nt: TGCGCCAGCAGCTTCGGGGGAGCTAGCACAGATACGCAGTATTTT
clone_size: NA; v_call: TRBV6-1; j_call: TRBJ2-4; d_call: NA; cdr3_aa: CASSERPGKGNIQYF; cdr3_nt: TGTGCCAGCAGTGAACGCCCGGGGAAGGGAAACATTCAGTACTTC
clone_size: NA; v_call: TRBV29-1; j_call: TRBJ2-3; d_call: NA; cdr3_aa: CSVEIRSSTDTQYF; cdr3_nt: TGCAGCGTTGAAATACGGTCTAGCACAGATACGCAGTATTTT
clone_size: NA; v_call: TRBV5-4; j_call: TRBJ1-2; d_call: TRBD1; cdr3_aa: CASSGRDRGLNYGYTF; cdr3_nt: TGTGCCAGCAGCGGCCGGGACAGGGGGCTAAACTATGGCTACACCTTC
clone_size: NA; v_call: TRBV4-2; j_call: TRBJ2-5; d_call: NA; cdr3_aa: CASSQAGVEETQYF; cdr3_nt: TGTGCCAGCAGCCAAGCAGGGGTGGAAGAGACCCAGTACTTC
clone_size: NA; v_call: TRBV5-1; j_call: TRBJ2-3; d_call: NA; cdr3_aa: CASRTGPSTDTQYF; cdr3_nt: TGCGCCAGCAGAACGGGTCCCTCCACAGATACGCAGTATTTT
clone_size: NA; v_call: TRBV18; j_call: TRBJ2-5; d_call: TRBD2; cdr3_aa: CASTRLAGDQETQYF; cdr3_nt: TGTGCCAGCACCCGACTAGCGGGAGACCAAGAGACCCAGTACTTC
clone_size: NA; v_call: TRBV7-2; j_call: TRBJ2-7; d_call: NA; cdr3_aa: CASSLAPEIYEQYF; cdr3_nt: TGTGCCAGCAGCTTAGCCCCGGAGATCTACGAGCAGTACTTC
clone_size: NA; v_call: TRBV4-3; j_call: TRBJ2-3; d_call: NA; cdr3_aa: CASSQRITSTDTQYF; cdr3_nt: TGCGCCAGCAGCCAAAGAATAACTAGCACAGATACGCAGTATTTT
clone_size: NA; v_call: TRBV6-4; j_call: TRBJ2-1; d_call: TRBD2; cdr3_aa: CASSASGSYNEQFF; cdr3_nt: TGTGCCAGCAGTGCTAGCGGGTCCTACAATGAGCAGTTCTTC
clone_size: NA; v_call: TRBV5-1; j_call: TRBJ2-1; d_call: TRBD2; cdr3_aa: CASSLDTSGRGHEQFF; cdr3_nt: TGCGCCAGCAGCTTGGATACTAGCGGAAGGGGTCATGAGCAGTTCTTC
clone_size: NA; v_call: TRBV18; j_call: TRBJ1-1; d_call: NA; cdr3_aa: CASSPPGRQQNTEAFF; cdr3_nt: TGTGCCAGCTCACCACCGGGTAGACAGCAGAACACTGAAGCTTTCTTT
clone_size: NA; v_call: TRBV19; j_call: TRBJ2-1; d_call: NA; cdr3_aa: CASSPRGGSSYNEQFF; cdr3_nt: TGTGCCAGTAGTCCCAGGGGGGGTAGCTCCTACAATGAGCAGTTCTTC
clone_size: NA; v_call: TRBV25-1; j_call: TRBJ2-7; d_call: NA; cdr3_aa: CASGETGFNYEQYF; cdr3_nt: TGTGCCAGCGGCGAGACAGGTTTCAACTACGAGCAGTACTTC
clone_size: NA; v_call: TRBV30; j_call: TRBJ2-7; d_call: NA; cdr3_aa: CAWSVSQGTYEQYF; cdr3_nt: TGTGCCTGGAGTGTAAGCCAGGGGACCTACGAGCAGTACTTC
clone_size: NA; v_call: TRBV10-3; j_call: TRBJ1-3; d_call: TRBD1; cdr3_aa: CAIRDREVAGNTIYF; cdr3_nt: TGTGCCATCAGAGACAGGGAAGTCGCTGGCAACACCATATATTTT
clone_size: NA; v_call: TRBV6-1; j_call: TRBJ2-1; d_call: TRBD2; cdr3_aa: CASSDPGTSGKNNEQFF; cdr3_nt: TGTGCCAGCAGTGACCCCGGGACTAGCGGGAAAAACAATGAGCAGTTCTTC
clone_size: NA; v_call: TRBV28; j_call: TRBJ2-5; d_call: NA; cdr3_aa: CASNPGPGRETQYF; cdr3_nt: TGTGCCAGCAACCCCGGTCCGGGACGGGAGACCCAGTACTTC
clone_size: NA; v_call: TRBV2; j_call: TRBJ1-5; d_call: NA; cdr3_aa: CASSGQNNQPQHF; cdr3_nt: TGTGCCAGCAGTGGACAGAACAATCAGCCCCAGCATTTT
clone_size: NA; v_call: TRBV4-3; j_call: TRBJ1-4; d_call: NA; cdr3_aa: CASSQARGSANEKLFF; cdr3_nt: TGCGCCAGCAGCCAGGCCCGGGGATCGGCTAATGAAAAACTGTTTTTT
clone_size: NA; v_call: TRBV27; j_call: TRBJ2-7; d_call: TRBD1; cdr3_aa: CASSLTGYPYEQYF; cdr3_nt: TGTGCCAGCAGCCTGACAGGGTATCCCTACGAGCAGTACTTC
clone_size: NA; v_call: TRBV7-2; j_call: TRBJ2-3; d_call: TRBD2; cdr3_aa: CASSLREGRADTQYF; cdr3_nt: TGTGCCAGCAGCTTGCGGGAGGGCCGCGCAGATACGCAGTATTTT
clone_size: NA; v_call: TRBV29-1; j_call: TRBJ2-7; d_call: NA; cdr3_aa: CSVLVGIYEQYF; cdr3_nt: TGCAGCGTACTTGTGGGGATCTACGAGCAGTACTTC
clone_size: NA; v_call: TRBV27; j_call: TRBJ2-3; d_call: NA; cdr3_aa: CASSLRGNPTTTDTQYF; cdr3_nt: TGTGCCAGCAGTTTACGGGGTAACCCAACAACCACAGATACGCAGTATTTT
clone_size: NA; v_call: TRBV27; j_call: TRBJ2-1; d_call: TRBD1; cdr3_aa: CASSLRQGDNEQFF; cdr3_nt: TGTGCCAGCAGCCTACGACAGGGGGACAATGAGCAGTTCTTC
clone_size: NA; v_call: TRBV4-1; j_call: TRBJ2-5; d_call: TRBD1; cdr3_aa: CASSQVRDRVETQYF; cdr3_nt: TGCGCCAGCAGCCAAGTCCGGGACAGGGTAGAGACCCAGTACTTC
clone_size: once; v_call: TRBV9; j_call: TRBJ1-2; d_call: NA; cdr3_aa: CASSTREANYGYTF; cdr3_nt: TGTGCCAGCAGCACTAGGGAAGCTAACTATGGCTACACCTTC
clone_size: NA; v_call: TRBV7-6; j_call: TRBJ2-1; d_call: TRBD1; cdr3_aa: CASARDSSYNEQFF; cdr3_nt: TGTGCCAGCGCCCGGGACAGCTCCTACAATGAGCAGTTCTTC
clone_size: NA; v_call: TRBV5-8; j_call: TRBJ1-2; d_call: TRBD1; cdr3_aa: CASSLIQGARGYTF; cdr3_nt: TGTGCCAGCAGCTTGATACAGGGGGCTCGTGGCTACACCTTC
clone_size: NA; v_call: TRBV18; j_call: TRBJ1-3; d_call: NA; cdr3_aa: CASSPPESSGNTIYF; cdr3_nt: TGTGCCAGCTCACCACCGGAGAGCTCTGGAAACACCATATATTTT
clone_size: NA; v_call: TRBV27; j_call: TRBJ1-5; d_call: NA; cdr3_aa: CASSPGTLGNQPQHF; cdr3_nt: TGTGCCAGCAGCCCGGGGACGCTGGGCAATCAGCCCCAGCATTTT
clone_size: NA; v_call: TRBV25-1; j_call: TRBJ2-5; d_call: NA; cdr3_aa: CASSDRGEETQYF; cdr3_nt: TGTGCCAGCAGTGACAGGGGGGAAGAGACCCAGTACTTC
clone_size: NA; v_call: TRBV6-5; j_call: TRBJ2-1; d_call: NA; cdr3_aa: CASRASSHNEQFF; cdr3_nt: TGTGCCAGCAGGGCTAGTAGCCACAATGAGCAGTTCTTC
clone_size: NA; v_call: TRBV27; j_call: TRBJ2-7; d_call: NA; cdr3_aa: CASIPTPGQRYEQYF; cdr3_nt: TGTGCCAGCATTCCGACACCGGGACAAAGATACGAGCAGTACTTC
clone_size: NA; v_call: TRBV28; j_call: TRBJ2-1; d_call: NA; cdr3_aa: CASRPPPLSGVYNEQFF; cdr3_nt: TGTGCCAGCAGGCCCCCCCCCTTATCAGGAGTCTACAATGAGCAGTTCTTC
clone_size: NA; v_call: TRBV5-4; j_call: TRBJ2-2; d_call: NA; cdr3_aa: CASSLADSGELFF; cdr3_nt: TGTGCCAGCAGCTTGGCGGATTCCGGGGAGCTGTTTTTT
clone_size: NA; v_call: TRBV19; j_call: TRBJ1-2; d_call: NA; cdr3_aa: CASSTHTIGGYTF; cdr3_nt: TGTGCCAGTAGTACCCACACCATCGGGGGCTACACCTTC
clone_size: NA; v_call: TRBV2; j_call: TRBJ1-1; d_call: NA; cdr3_aa: CASRMGQGMNTEAFF; cdr3_nt: TGTGCCAGCAGGATGGGTCAGGGGATGAACACTGAAGCTTTCTTT
clone_size: NA; v_call: TRBV19; j_call: TRBJ1-2; d_call: NA; cdr3_aa: CASRASGGYTF; cdr3_nt: TGTGCCAGTAGGGCTTCGGGTGGCTACACCTTC
clone_size: NA; v_call: TRBV11-2; j_call: TRBJ2-5; d_call: NA; cdr3_aa: CASSLDHVPQYF; cdr3_nt: TGTGCCAGCAGCTTAGATCACGTTCCCCAGTACTTC
clone_size: NA; v_call: TRBV9; j_call: TRBJ1-1; d_call: NA; cdr3_aa: CASSVAPTQAAEAFF; cdr3_nt: TGTGCCAGCAGCGTAGCCCCGACTCAAGCCGCTGAAGCTTTCTTT
clone_size: NA; v_call: TRBV29-1; j_call: TRBJ2-1; d_call: NA; cdr3_aa: CSGGLDEQFF; cdr3_nt: TGCAGCGGAGGGTTGGATGAGCAGTTCTTC
clone_size: NA; v_call: TRBV9; j_call: TRBJ2-7; d_call: TRBD1; cdr3_aa: CASSARDSYSYEQYF; cdr3_nt: TGTGCCAGCAGCGCACGGGACAGTTACTCCTACGAGCAGTACTTC
clone_size: NA; v_call: TRBV5-4; j_call: TRBJ2-3; d_call: TRBD1; cdr3_aa: CASTPQGAFPDTQYF; cdr3_nt: TGTGCCAGCACCCCGCAGGGGGCTTTCCCAGATACGCAGTATTTT
clone_size: NA; v_call: TRBV6-5; j_call: TRBJ2-5; d_call: NA; cdr3_aa: CASSYEGRWGETQYF; cdr3_nt: TGTGCCAGCAGTTACGAGGGCAGGTGGGGTGAGACCCAGTACTTC
clone_size: NA; v_call: TRBV7-2; j_call: TRBJ2-7; d_call: TRBD1; cdr3_aa: CASRPDRGSFFEQYF; cdr3_nt: TGTGCCAGCAGGCCCGACAGGGGATCTTTCTTCGAGCAGTACTTC
clone_size: NA; v_call: TRBV2; j_call: TRBJ2-5; d_call: TRBD2; cdr3_aa: CASRTSGGFETQYF; cdr3_nt: TGTGCCAGCAGGACTAGCGGGGGCTTTGAGACCCAGTACTTC
clone_size: NA; v_call: TRBV11-2; j_call: TRBJ1-1; d_call: NA; cdr3_aa: CASSLGPGIGRWGLDF; cdr3_nt: TGTGCCAGCAGCTTAGGGCCAGGGATTGGGCGATGGGGCCTTGACTTT
clone_size: NA; v_call: TRBV7-8; j_call: TRBJ2-7; d_call: NA; cdr3_aa: CASSLARGAYEQYF; cdr3_nt: TGTGCCAGCAGCTTAGCCAGGGGAGCCTACGAGCAGTACTTC
clone_size: NA; v_call: TRBV6-1; j_call: TRBJ2-1; d_call: NA; cdr3_aa: CASSAGGNEQFF; cdr3_nt: TGTGCCAGCAGTGCCGGAGGGAATGAGCAGTTCTTC
clone_size: NA; v_call: TRBV9; j_call: TRBJ2-7; d_call: NA; cdr3_aa: CASSARDPSYEQYF; cdr3_nt: TGTGCCAGCAGCGCCCGGGATCCGTCCTACGAGCAGTACTTC
clone_size: once; v_call: TRBV4-3; j_call: TRBJ2-3; d_call: NA; cdr3_aa: CASSQDPKKNTQYF; cdr3_nt: TGCGCCAGCAGCCAAGATCCTAAGAAAAATACGCAGTATTTT
clone_size: NA; v_call: TRBV9; j_call: TRBJ2-2; d_call: NA; cdr3_aa: CASSAHPGTSNTGELFF; cdr3_nt: TGTGCCAGCAGCGCCCACCCCGGGACGTCGAACACCGGGGAGCTGTTTTTT
clone_size: NA; v_call: TRBV5-4; j_call: TRBJ1-3; d_call: NA; cdr3_aa: CASSSATVNTIYF; cdr3_nt: TGTGCCAGCAGCTCGGCTACAGTAAACACCATATATTTT
clone_size: NA; v_call: TRBV2; j_call: TRBJ2-7; d_call: TRBD2; cdr3_aa: CASARLAGGSYEQYF; cdr3_nt: TGTGCCAGCGCCAGGTTAGCGGGAGGCTCCTACGAGCAGTACTTC
clone_size: NA; v_call: TRBV10-2; j_call: TRBJ1-4; d_call: TRBD1; cdr3_aa: CASSSTRTGTNEKLFF; cdr3_nt: TGCGCCAGCAGTTCTACTCGGACAGGGACTAATGAAAAACTGTTTTTT
clone_size: NA; v_call: TRBV10-3; j_call: TRBJ2-1; d_call: TRBD1; cdr3_aa: CAISADRGGFYNEQFF; cdr3_nt: TGTGCCATCAGTGCCGACAGGGGTGGGTTCTACAATGAGCAGTTCTTC
clone_size: once; v_call: TRBV11-3; j_call: TRBJ2-3; d_call: NA; cdr3_aa: CASSSNGAADTQYF; cdr3_nt: TGTGCCAGCAGCTCGAACGGGGCAGCAGATACGCAGTATTTT
clone_size: NA; v_call: TRBV4-3; j_call: TRBJ1-4; d_call: NA; cdr3_aa: CASSGTSTNEKLFF; cdr3_nt: TGCGCCAGCAGCGGGACGTCAACTAATGAAAAACTGTTTTTT